The sequence of this T cell receptor (beta chain) was determined in a study of cytomegalovirus exposure and HLA in healthy donors. V lost 9 bases to trimming and J lost 7 bases, with 10 bases between them. The length of the CDR3 is 10 residues. The V gene's germline CDR1 is SNHLY and CDR2 FYNNEI. This clone is classed as medium-sized. The PCR ran on 60 Vbeta and 13 Jbeta primers. Libraries were prepared by immunoSEQ multiplex PCR; TCRdb keeps only in-frame clonotypes and omits some of them. The sample shows 100,000 to 150,000 clones, about two thirds of them seen only once. Sequences were obtained from PBMCs. The rearrangement joins TRBV2 to TRBJ2-7; D call uncertain. The sequence came from a human donor in good health. The CDR3: CASSLGEQYF. The CDR3 nucleotides are TGTGCCAGTTCTCTCGGTGAGCAGTACTTC.